This T cell receptor (beta chain) was obtained from a study of blood T cell repertoires in COVID-19. In the study overall: The United States, Italy and Spain provided the acute and convalescent COVID-19 samples. T cells, B-cell-depleted T cells, or PBMCs supplied cDNA or gDNA.

The CDR3 totals 15 residues. V was pared by 3 bases and J by 2 bases, with 15 bases between. Looked up from germline, CDR1 is SGDLS and CDR2 is YYNGEE. Original handling: Reference gene primer amplification gave estimated nucleated cell counts. Libraries were prepared by immunoSEQ multiplex PCR; TCRdb keeps only in-frame clonotypes and omits some of them. The V and J calls and the clone size are those of that table, but D and trimming were determined from the DNA. Of fewer than 200,000 clones in the sample, 70% to 90% were seen once. The chain couples TRBV9 to TRBJ2-7, with TRBD1 as a possible D gene (6 bases). The receptor comes from a man younger than 35 who had recovered from COVID-19. Sequencing used peripheral blood. The CDR3 coding sequence is TGTGCCAGCAGCGGGGGACACATACCCGCCTACGAGCAGTACTTC. Its protein product is CASSGGHIPAYEQYF.